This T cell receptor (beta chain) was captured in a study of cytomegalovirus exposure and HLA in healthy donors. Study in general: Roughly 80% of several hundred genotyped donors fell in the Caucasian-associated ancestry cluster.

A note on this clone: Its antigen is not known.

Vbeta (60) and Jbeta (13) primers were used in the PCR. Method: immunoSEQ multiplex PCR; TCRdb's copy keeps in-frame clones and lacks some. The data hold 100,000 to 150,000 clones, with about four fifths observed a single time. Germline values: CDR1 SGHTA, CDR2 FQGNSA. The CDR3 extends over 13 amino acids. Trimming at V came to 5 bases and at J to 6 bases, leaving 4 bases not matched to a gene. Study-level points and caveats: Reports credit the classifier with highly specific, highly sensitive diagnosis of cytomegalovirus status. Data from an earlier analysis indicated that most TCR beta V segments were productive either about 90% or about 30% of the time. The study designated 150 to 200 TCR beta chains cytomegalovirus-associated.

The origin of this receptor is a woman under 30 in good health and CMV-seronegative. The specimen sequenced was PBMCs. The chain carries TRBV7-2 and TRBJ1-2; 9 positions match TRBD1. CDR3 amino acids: CASSPGQGNGYTF. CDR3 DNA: TGTGCCAGCAGCCCGGGACAGGGAAATGGCTACACCTTC.